A selection of T cell receptor beta chains follows, all from one sample in a study of cytomegalovirus exposure and HLA in healthy donors. Only in-frame clones appear in the TCRdb table, and some are missing; sequencing was by immunoSEQ multiplex PCR. The sample contains some 130,000 clones, roughly 80% of which appear only once. Sequencing used PBMCs. These receptors originate from a male donor in good health and CMV-seronegative. The CDR3 runs from the conserved cysteine through the conserved F or W. Fields, in order: J gene, V gene, D gene, clone size, CDR3 DNA, CDR3 protein. A D gene is named only where the DNA matches it firmly. For some rows the clone size is stated as once, few or many, or as a class when expanded; others skip it.

TRBJ2-7	TRBV19	.	once	TGTGCCAGTAGTGTACAGGGCCCCGGAGGCTACGAGCAGTACTTC	CASSVQGPGGYEQYF
TRBJ1-2	TRBV2	TRBD1	.	TGTGCCAGCAGTGTAATCCGGACAGGGGATGGCTACACCTTC	CASSVIRTGDGYTF
TRBJ1-6	TRBV4-3	TRBD1	.	TGCGCCAGCAGCCAGGTACAGGGGGCACCCCTCCACTTT	CASSQVQGAPLHF
TRBJ1-3	TRBV14	.	few	TGTGCCAGCAGCCAAGGATTACAGCGGCGAAACACCATATATTTT	CASSQGLQRRNTIYF
TRBJ2-7	TRBV18	TRBD1	.	TGTGCCAGCTCACCGGACAGGTTAGCCTACGAGCAGTACTTC	CASSPDRLAYEQYF
TRBJ2-3	TRBV2	TRBD2	.	TGTGCCAGCAGTGCGCTGGGGAGGGTAGGAGATACGCAGTATTTT	CASSALGRVGDTQYF
TRBJ1-3	TRBV5-6	TRBD1	.	TGTGCCAGCAGCATCCGACAGGGGGCTGGAAACACCATATATTTT	CASSIRQGAGNTIYF
TRBJ2-7	TRBV28	TRBD2	.	TGTGCCAGCAGCATCTCCGGACTAGCGGGGGAATACGAGCAGTACTTC	CASSISGLAGEYEQYF
TRBJ2-7	TRBV6-1	.	.	TGTGCCAGCAGTAGGGGAACCTACGAGCAGTACTTC	CASSRGTYEQYF
TRBJ2-5	TRBV20-1	.	.	TGCAGTGCTACCCCAGCGGAGACCCAGTACTTC	CSATPAETQYF
TRBJ1-1	TRBV18	TRBD1	few	TGTGCCAGCTCACCACAGACAGGGGAGGACACTGAAGCTTTCTTT	CASSPQTGEDTEAFF
TRBJ2-7	TRBV28	.	once	TGTGCCAGCAGTCTGGGGGGTATTCGGGACTTC	CASSLGGIRDF
TRBJ2-7	TRBV4-3	TRBD1	.	TGCGCCAGCAGCCAAGGCCGGGACAGGTCCTCCTACGAGCAGTACTTC	CASSQGRDRSSYEQYF
TRBJ2-3	TRBV5-4	.	.	TGTGCCACCGGAAGGAGTTCGGGGGATACGCAGTATTTT	CATGRSSGDTQYF
TRBJ2-2	TRBV4-3	TRBD2	.	TGCGCCAGCAGCCAGCAGCCCGGGGGGTCCGGGGAGCTGTTTTTT	CASSQQPGGSGELFF
TRBJ2-1	TRBV7-2	.	few	TGTGCCAGCAGCCCGCAAGAGCGGATATACAATGAGCAGTTCTTC	CASSPQERIYNEQFF
TRBJ1-5	TRBV7-6	.	once	TGTGCCAGCAGCTTATTACAGGGTGGTAATCAGCCCCAGCATTTT	CASSLLQGGNQPQHF